This T cell receptor beta chain was captured by sequencing in a study of response to subunit inactivated influenza vaccine. Study observations and caveats: That few new T cells are recruited by each seasonal influenza vaccination was the authors' suggestion.

The germline V gene has CDR1 MNHEY and CDR2 SVGAGI. Trimming cost V 0 bases and J 6 bases; bases outside gene matches: 9. The CDR3 length is 17 residues. TCRdb recomputed calls from the RT-PCR reads with MiXCR, one row per CDR3 protein. The table lists 530,000 or so distinct CDR3 sequences, about 25% of them singletons, with approximately 2% in the top ten. This clonotype appeared a few times. Its antigen remains unidentified. The V gene is TRBV6-5, the J gene TRBJ2-3, with TRBD2 matching over 10 bases. The sample here was CD4+ T cells sorted from PBMCs, taken roughly 5 days after vaccination. The origin of this receptor is a man aged 50-59 years who received an inactivated influenza vaccine. The CDR3 sequence is CASSYSSASGRVDTQYF. The CDR3 nucleotides are TGTGCCAGCAGTTACTCGAGTGCTAGCGGGAGAGTGGATACGCAGTATTTT.